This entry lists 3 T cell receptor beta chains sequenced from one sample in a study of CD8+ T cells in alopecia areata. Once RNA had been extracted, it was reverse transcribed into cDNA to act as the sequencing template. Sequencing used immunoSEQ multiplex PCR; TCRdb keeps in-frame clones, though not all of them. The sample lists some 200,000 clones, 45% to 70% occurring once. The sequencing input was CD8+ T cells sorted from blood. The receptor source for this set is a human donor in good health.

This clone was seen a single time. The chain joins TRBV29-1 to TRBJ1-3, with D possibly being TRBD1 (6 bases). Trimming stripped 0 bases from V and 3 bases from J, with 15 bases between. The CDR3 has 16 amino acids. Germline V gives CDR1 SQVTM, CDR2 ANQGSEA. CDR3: CSVEDWAGAGGNTIYF. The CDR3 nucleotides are TGCAGCGTTGAAGATTGGGCAGGGGCTGGTGGAAACACCATATATTTT. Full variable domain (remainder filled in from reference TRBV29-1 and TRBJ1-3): SAVISQKPSRDICQRGTSLTIQCQVDSQVTMMFWYRQQPGQSLTLIATANQGSEATYESGFVIDKFPISRPNLTFSTLTVSNMSPEDSSIYLCSVEDWAGAGGNTIYFGEGSWLTVV.

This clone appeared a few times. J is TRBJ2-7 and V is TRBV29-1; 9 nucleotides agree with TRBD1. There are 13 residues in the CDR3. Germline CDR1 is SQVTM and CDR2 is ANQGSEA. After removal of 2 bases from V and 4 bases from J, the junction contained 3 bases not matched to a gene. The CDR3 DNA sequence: TGCAGCGTTGAATGGGACAGGGATTACGAGCAGTACTTC. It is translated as CSVEWDRDYEQYF.

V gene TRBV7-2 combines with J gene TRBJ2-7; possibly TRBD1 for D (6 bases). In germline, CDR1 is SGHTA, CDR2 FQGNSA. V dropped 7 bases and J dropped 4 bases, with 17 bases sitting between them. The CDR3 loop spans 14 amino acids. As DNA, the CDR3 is TGTGCCAGCATCCAGGGGCAGGGCCTGTACGAGCAGTACTTC. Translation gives CASIQGQGLYEQYF.